This T cell receptor beta chain was sequenced during a study of T cells after yellow fever vaccination. The overall study: SMART-Seq v4 Ultra Low Input served to prepare low-cell-number fractions.

The CDR3 contains 12 residues. Trimming left V 0 bases short and J 6 bases short, with 5 bases between. CDR1 and CDR2 from the germline V gene are SGHVS and FQNEAQ. It was through 5'RACE template switching that TCR cDNA was made, with a universal primer site and UMIs added. Via MiXCR, TCRdb re-called the 5' RACE reads, giving one row per CDR3 protein. The sample contains 300,000 or so distinct CDR3 sequences, over 10% of which appear only once. This clonotype was picked up a small number of times. No antigen is known for it. Since a much larger clone is just one base distant, this may be a read error. General study results and limits: Only a small proportion of the clonotypes turned up in both the CD4 and the CD8 compartments, likely arising from convergent recombination.

The clonotype originates from a man between 25 and 39 years old who received the YFV17D yellow fever vaccine. This material consisted of CD4+ T cells sorted from PBMCs, taken 45 days after the yellow fever booster vaccination. The V call is TRBV7-8, the J call TRBJ2-5, with D uncertain. For the CDR3, the DNA is TGTGCCAGCAGCTTAGCTCGGCAGACCCAGTACTTC. This codes for CASSLARQTQYF.